This T cell receptor (beta chain) was found in a study of sequential checkpoint blockade in melanoma. As for the study in general: Each arm's sequence ended with maintenance nivolumab.

CDR3 length equals 15 residues. V was cut by 2 bases and J by 0 bases, with 7 bases left in between. Germline-derived CDR1 and CDR2 are LNHDA and SQIVND (reference sequence). Treatment here: randomized to nivolumab then ipilimumab (arm A) or the reverse (arm B). None of the patients previously received DNA-damaging chemotherapy. PBMC sorting kept live CD3+CD8+ cells without CD19 or CD56. Measured with immunoSEQ multiplex PCR; TCRdb has only the in-frame clones, and not every one. Counted here are around 4,000 clones, roughly 57% occurring once; the ten biggest clones make up 20%. The sample was CD8+ T cells sorted from blood (inferred from file names), taken from a patient given nivolumab and ipilimumab in sequence. The origin of this receptor is a human patient with melanoma. Some clones in this sample may be carry-over from other donors' samples. V usage is TRBV19 and J usage is TRBJ2-2; D is unclear. The CDR3 protein is CASSIPESNTGELFF. The CDR3 nucleotides are TGTGCCAGTAGTATACCGGAGTCGAACACCGGGGAGCTGTTTTTT.